This T cell receptor (beta chain) is from a study of persistence of HIV-infected CD4 T cells. This was the immunoSEQ version 4 assay in survey mode. Libraries were prepared by immunoSEQ multiplex PCR; TCRdb keeps only in-frame clonotypes and omits some of them. The sample shows about 41,000 clones, about 84% of them seen only once. The V end was cut by 7 bases, the J end by 2 bases, with 8 bases between. This CDR3 contains 11 residues. Germline assignment: CDR1 DFQATT and CDR2 SNEGSKA (reference sequence). This clone was observed once. Its antigen is not known. An overlapping HIV-1 Gag peptide pool stimulated these cells at approximately 1 ug/peptide/mL. Sorted nonresponding memory CD4+ T cells were CD40L-negative, CD69-negative, CD45RO-high. Donors had CD4+ T cell counts above 400 cells/uL and were CMV-seropositive. Overall study results and limits: Within sorted populations, more oligoclonal TCRs accompanied more oligoclonal proviruses. CMV- and Gag-responding cells had lower TCRbeta richness than CD3/CD28-responding cells.

The specimen was CD4+ T cells sorted from PBMCs after approximately 20-hour stimulation, collected from a patient who received antiretroviral therapy. The TCR sequence derives from an adult man with HIV who was CMV-seropositive. This chain uses TRBV20-1 with TRBJ1-1; tentative D call: TRBD1 (6 bases). CDR3 sequence (DNA): TGCAGTGAACAGGGAAACACTGAAGCTTTCTTT. It encodes CSEQGNTEAFF.